The T cell receptor (beta chain) under discussion was sequenced for a study of T cell repertoires in cytomegalovirus infection. Study context: Public TCR beta signatures were indicative of both CMV infection and a matching HLA type.

In this sample, this clonotype turned up a few times. Its target is unknown. The CDR3 totals 13 residues. Trimming cost V 3 bases and J 8 bases, with 14 bases left between them. The germline CDR1 and CDR2 sequences are SGHRS and YFSETQ. TCRdb passed the reads through MiXCR, listing each CDR3 protein once. The data contain 740,000 or so distinct CDR3 sequences, about a third of them seen just once; the ten biggest clones take up roughly 2.9%. Study results and caveats: HLA-C-restricted CMV-specific TCR beta clonotypes prevailed in the ex vivo response. Frequencies of public TCR beta families were cumulated, and this identified carriers of CMV plus the relevant HLA.

The sample comprised PBMCs. The rearrangement links TRBV5-1 to TRBJ1-2; D not certain. This TCR came from a human donor in good health (CMV status not recorded). Some clones in this sample may be carry-over from other donors' samples. CDR3 in amino acids: CASSSAKDAGYTF. DNA for the CDR3: TGCGCCAGCAGCTCGGCAAAGGACGCGGGCTACACCTTC.